This T cell receptor beta chain was retrieved from a study of read filtering for tumor transcriptome and immune sequencing. Study overall: The cohort had over 16 men and over twelve women aged roughly 40 to 90, mean roughly 70 years. By R-ISS, stages I, II and III held about 8, 17 and 7 patients. Study conclusions and caveats: Approximately 80% of IR-seq clonotypes had one read, totaling 3% to 4.5% of reads; RNA-seq: 74.6% and 44.6%. Even smaller IR-seq throughput identified most shared clonotypes.

The germline CDR1 and CDR2 sequences are SGHTA and FQGNSA. Trimming removed 1 base from V and 0 bases from J, with 9 bases in between. This CDR3 has 15 residues. The library was built from about 370 ng RNA with molecular barcoded adaptors for alpha/delta and beta/gamma chains. TCRdb reanalysed the reads using MiXCR and keeps one entry per CDR3 protein. The sample lists 45,000 to 55,000 distinct CDR3 sequences, roughly 19% occurring once. In its sample, this clonotype was seen many times. Its antigen is unidentified. This clonotype originated in a donor aged 40 or over with multiple myeloma. The sample was a population of CD138-negative cells sorted from bone marrow. This chain uses TRBV7-2 with TRBJ1-1; no definite D call. CDR3 residues: CASSLVAGLNTEAFF. In DNA form, the CDR3 reads TGTGCCAGCAGCTTAGTGGCAGGCCTGAACACTGAAGCTTTCTTT.